The 29 T cell receptor beta chains below all came from one sample that was sequenced in a study of blood T cells in healthy people across ages. Through a sample-barcoded 5' primer and a J-beta primer mix, a second PCR was run for roughly 7 to 11 cycles. In TCRdb, the 5' RACE reads were re-called with MiXCR into one record per CDR3 protein. The top ten hold 23% of the sample, which has over 1,500,000 distinct CDR3 sequences, roughly two fifths seen once. Sample: blood. The receptors derive from a human donor in good health.

In this sample, this clonotype turned up a few times. The V gene is TRBV10-3, the J gene TRBJ2-3, with TRBD2 matching 12 bases. The ends lost 8 bases at V and 3 bases at J; junction bases unmatched: 6. CDR1 is ENHRY and CDR2 is SYGVKD in the germline V gene. CDR3 length: 15 amino acids. The CDR3 here is CAISSGGAITDTQYF. The CDR3 coding sequence is TGTGCCATCTCTAGCGGGGGGGCCATAACAGATACGCAGTATTTT.

A note on this clonotype: At one boundary the junction diverges from the germline segment, which might be a read error. The CDR3 DNA reads TGCAGTGCTAGAGATCACACTAGCGGGGGGCGGGGCACGGATACGCAGTATTTT. Translating it yields CSARDHTSGGRGTDTQYF. The rearrangement uses TRBV20-1 and TRBJ2-3, with 12 bases lining up with TRBD2. The CDR3 contains 18 residues. Germline V gene sequence: CDR1 DFQATT, CDR2 SNEGSKA (reference sequence).

This chain joins TRBV29-1 and TRBJ1-1; weak D call: TRBD1 (6 bases). The CDR3 contains 14 residues. Per germline, CDR1 SQVTM and CDR2 ANQGSEA. Trimming removed 3 bases at V and 11 bases at J, with 22 bases between. CDR3 sequence: CSVDPQGRSFEAFF. The CDR3 DNA follows: TGCAGCGTTGACCCCCAGGGGAGGTCATTTGAGGCTTTCTTT. Supplemented by reference TRBV29-1 and TRBJ1-1, the full variable domain reads SAVISQKPSRDICQRGTSLTIQCQVDSQVTMMFWYRQQPGQSLTLIATANQGSEATYESGFVIDKFPISRPNLTFSTLTVSNMSPEDSSIYLCSVDPQGRSFEAFFGQGTRLTVV.

In regard to this clonotype: This may arise from a read error, as a much more abundant clone is one base away. CDR3 sequence reads: CASSSGGATRDEPQHF. For the CDR3, the DNA is TGTGCCAGCAGCTCTGGAGGGGCCACGAGGGATGAGCCCCAGCATTTT. The chain combines TRBV7-8 with TRBJ1-5, with D maybe TRBD1 (5 bases). Trimming cost V 4 bases and J 8 bases, with 21 bases left between them. The CDR3 runs 16 residues. The germline V gene encodes CDR1 SGHVS and CDR2 FQNEAQ.

There are a few counts of this clonotype. The chain recombines TRBV15 with TRBJ2-1; D is undetermined. V was shortened by 7 bases and J by 11 bases, with 3 bases between the two germline ends. The germline V gene has CDR1 LNHNV and CDR2 YYDKDF (reference sequence). The CDR3 is made up of 8 amino acids. The CDR3 DNA follows: TGTGCCACCACCCAGCAGTTCTTC. Its protein is CATTQQFF.

The chain employs TRBV19 and TRBJ1-6; D possibly corresponds to TRBD1 (5 bases). The germline V gene encodes CDR1 LNHDA and CDR2 SQIVND (reference sequence). V was shortened by 4 bases and J by 6 bases, with 16 bases between the two germline ends. This CDR3 is 16 amino acids long. The CDR3 region has the DNA TGTGCCAGTAGTACTAGACAGCTTGGGGTTAATTCACCCCTCCACTTT. It encodes CASSTRQLGVNSPLHF.

This chain links TRBV5-4 with TRBJ1-1, with D uncertain. CDR1 and CDR2 (germline): SGHNT, YYREEE (reference sequence). V shed 1 base and J shed 4 bases, with 14 bases lying between them. This CDR3 comprises 15 residues. CDR3 region: CASSLLPAPSTEAFF. The CDR3 nucleotides are TGTGCCAGCAGCTTGCTGCCCGCCCCGAGCACTGAAGCTTTCTTT.

This clonotype has a handful of counts. The chain has TRBV20-1 and TRBJ2-5; D possibly corresponds to TRBD2 (5 bases). The length of the CDR3 is 12 residues. Germline loops: CDR1 DFQATT, CDR2 SNEGSKA (reference sequence). CDR3: CSDRGLGETQYF. CDR3 coding DNA: TGCAGCGACCGGGGTCTGGGAGAGACCCAGTACTTC.

This clonotype occurred a few times. This sequence joins TRBV4-3 and TRBJ2-5; D is possibly TRBD1 (6 bases). Germline CDR1 LGHNA, CDR2 YSLEER. V was pared by 1 base and J by 5 bases, with 8 bases between. This CDR3 has 13 amino acids. The CDR3 sequence is CASSQATGETQYF. CDR3 nucleotide sequence: TGCGCCAGCAGCCAAGCAACAGGGGAGACCCAGTACTTC.

A few counts support this clonotype. This rearrangement joins TRBV11-2 to TRBJ2-6; D is ambiguous. Trimming shortened V by 2 bases and J by 11 bases, and 16 bases separated the two germline ends. Per the germline V gene, CDR1 is SGHAT and CDR2 is FQNNGV. The CDR3 covers 15 residues. CDR3 in amino acids: CASSLRSWTPDVLTF. The CDR3 DNA reads as TGTGCCAGCAGCTTAAGATCGTGGACCCCCGACGTCCTGACTTTC.

Details on this clonotype: The junction differs from germline at one of its ends, possibly a read error. This sequence joins TRBV7-2 and TRBJ2-4; 10 nucleotides line up with TRBD1. CDR1 is SGHTA, CDR2 FQGNSA, per germline. The CDR3 contains 14 residues. CDR3 in DNA: TGTGTCAGCAGCTTTGGGACAGGGGCGAACATTCAGTACTTC. Protein: CVSSFGTGANIQYF.

This sequence joins TRBV20-1 and TRBJ2-3, with D unclear. Per germline, CDR1 DFQATT and CDR2 SNEGSKA (reference sequence). The CDR3 consists of 15 residues. The V and J ends lost 4 bases and 0 bases respectively, with 14 bases between them. The CDR3 DNA sequence: TGCAGTGCTATTAATGGACGGCAGAGCACAGATACGCAGTATTTT. It encodes CSAINGRQSTDTQYF.

This clonotype has only a few counts. At one of its ends the junction is not consistent with the germline gene, which may arise from a read error. The chain uses TRBV12-5 and TRBJ2-3; no reliable D call. The CDR3 runs to 13 residues. Germline CDR1 is LGHNT and CDR2 is FRNRAP. The CDR3 is CAGGLGRTDTQYF. The DNA for the CDR3 is TGTGCTGGTGGTTTGGGCCGCACAGATACGCAGTATTTT.

The rearrangement links TRBV10-3 to TRBJ2-5; no reliable D call. Trimming pared 2 bases from V and 1 base from J, leaving 5 bases between. Germline V gene data show CDR1 as ENHRY and CDR2 as SYGVKD. The CDR3 has 13 amino acids. In DNA, the CDR3 is TGTGCCATCAGTGAGGACACCCAAGAGACCCAGTACTTC. Amino acids: CAISEDTQETQYF.

The chain is built from TRBV12-3 or TRBV12-4 and TRBJ2-1; the D gene is possibly TRBD2 (6 bases). The CDR3 loop spans 13 amino acids. Trimming removed 6 bases from V and 4 bases from J, with 10 bases in between. In DNA, the CDR3 is TGTGCCAGCAGACTGGGGGGATACAATGAGCAGTTCTTC. Amino acids: CASRLGGYNEQFF.

Written as DNA, the CDR3 is TGCGCCAGCAGCTTGGCCCCACTAGAAAAAGAGACCCAGTACTTC. The encoded protein is CASSLAPLEKETQYF. This chain connects TRBV5-1 to TRBJ2-5, with D maybe TRBD2 (5 bases). Germline CDR1 and CDR2: SGHRS and YFSETQ. CDR3 size: 15 residues. The ends were cut back, 0 bases at V and 3 bases at J, with 12 bases in the middle.

There are a few counts of this clonotype. The chain couples TRBV7-2 to TRBJ2-1; 15 bases fit TRBD2. J was trimmed by 9 bases and V by 4 bases; bases with no gene match: 7. Germline lookup yields CDR1 SGHTA and CDR2 FQGNSA. CDR3 size: 16 residues. The CDR3 spells CASSSGLAGGRVEQFF. The CDR3 DNA sequence: TGTGCCAGCAGCTCCGGACTAGCGGGGGGGCGCGTTGAGCAGTTCTTC.

At least ten counts were recorded for this clonotype. V and J are TRBV5-1 and TRBJ2-5, with D unresolved. The CDR3 length is 13 residues. Trimming took off 0 bases at V and 11 bases at J, with 14 bases between the two ends. Germline lookup yields CDR1 SGHRS and CDR2 YFSETQ. The CDR3 DNA is TGCGCCAGCAGCTTGGGGGCTTCGACTGAGCAGTACTTC. It is translated as CASSLGASTEQYF.

This clonotype was found a few times. The rearrangement links TRBV10-2 to TRBJ2-5; TRBD1 or TRBD2 may be the D gene (5 bases each). V lost 0 bases, J lost 0 bases, and 20 bases lay in between. The CDR3 totals 19 residues. CDR1 and CDR2 (germline): WSHSY, SAAADI. Here the CDR3 DNA reads TGCGCCAGCAGTGAGTCGTTCTCCGCCCGGGGCTGGTACCAAGAGACCCAGTACTTC. Translating gives CASSESFSARGWYQETQYF.

This clonotype was seen only a few times. V and J are TRBV20-1 and TRBJ1-2; D is undetermined. Between the trimmed V and J ends, which lost 6 bases and 4 bases, there was a span of 15 bases. The CDR3 totals 13 residues. CDR1 and CDR2 from the germline V gene are DFQATT and SNEGSKA (reference sequence). In nucleotides, the CDR3 is TGCAGTGCCAAACTTTACAGCGCCTATGGCTACACCTTC. Translating it yields CSAKLYSAYGYTF.

In this sample, this clonotype turned up a few times. The chain recombines TRBV15 with TRBJ1-2; no definite D call. Germline CDR1 and CDR2: LNHNV and YYDKDF (reference sequence). The CDR3 contains 15 residues. With 0 bases removed from V and 6 bases from J, the gap between germline ends came to 14 bases. The CDR3 coding sequence is TGTGCCACCAGCAGAGATGGCCAGCCCACGGATGGCTACACCTTC. This codes for CATSRDGQPTDGYTF.

The gene calls are TRBV7-2 and TRBJ2-1, with TRBD2 identical over 9 bases. With V trimmed by 1 base and J by 4 bases, 5 bases remained unmatched. Germline lookup yields CDR1 SGHTA and CDR2 FQGNSA. This CDR3 has 16 residues. This chain's CDR3 is CASSLDLRGGYNEQFF. CDR3 DNA sequence: TGTGCCAGCAGCTTAGATTTGCGGGGGGGATACAATGAGCAGTTCTTC.

This chain uses TRBV9 with TRBJ1-5, with D unresolved. Germline V CDR1 and CDR2: SGDLS, YYNGEE. Trimming took off 0 bases at V and 5 bases at J, with 6 bases between the two ends. This CDR3 comprises 13 residues. The CDR3 DNA reads as TGTGCCAGCAGCGTAGATACGGATCAGCCCCAGCATTTT. The encoded protein is CASSVDTDQPQHF.

DNA of the CDR3: TGTGCCAGCACCAACGGGGCTACAGGGCTCTATGGCTACACCTTC. It is translated as CASTNGATGLYGYTF. The chain recombines TRBV6-5 with TRBJ1-2, with D perhaps matching TRBD1 (6 bases). The CDR3 spans 15 residues. Germline V gene data show CDR1 as MNHEY and CDR2 as SVGAGI. The V end was cut by 7 bases, the J end by 4 bases, with 19 bases between.

V gene TRBV10-3 combines with J gene TRBJ2-3; 8 bases agree with TRBD1. Looked up from germline, CDR1 is ENHRY and CDR2 is SYGVKD. The ends lost 7 bases at V and 1 base at J; junction bases unmatched: 4. The CDR3 consists of 14 residues. The CDR3 reads CAIKADRGTDTQYF. The CDR3, as DNA: TGTGCCATCAAGGCGGACAGGGGCACAGATACGCAGTATTTT.

In this sample, this clonotype turned up a few times. The rearrangement joins TRBV6-5 to TRBJ1-2, with D unclear. The CDR3 consists of 15 residues. Germline V CDR1 and CDR2: MNHEY, SVGAGI. Trimming took 5 bases from V and 4 from J, leaving 17 bases between them. The CDR3 nucleotides read TGTGCCAGCAGTCGGACGGCCGATTCCTCCTATGGCTACACCTTC. Translating it yields CASSRTADSSYGYTF.

In DNA form, the CDR3 reads TGTGCCAGCAGCGCCGGGACAGGGGGAAAACTATACTACGAGCAGTACTTC. Residues: CASSAGTGGKLYYEQYF. The J gene is TRBJ2-5, the V gene TRBV5-6, with 11 nucleotides matching TRBD1. The J call may be faulty, since TRBJ2-7 better matches the DNA end. Germline CDR1 is SGHDT and CDR2 is YYEEEE. The CDR3 runs 17 residues.

This rearrangement joins TRBV7-9 to TRBJ2-1; D might be TRBD2 (5 bases). The J call may be mistaken, given a closer DNA end match to TRBJ2-7. The V gene's germline CDR1 is SEHNR and CDR2 FQNEAQ (reference sequence). The CDR3 is made up of 13 amino acids. CDR3 DNA sequence: TGTGCCAGCAGCTTAGGGAGGCCCCACGAGCAGTACTTC. Amino acid sequence: CASSLGRPHEQYF.

The chain recombines TRBV6-2 or TRBV6-3 with TRBJ2-1, with a possible D match to TRBD2 (6 bases). The V gene's germline CDR1 is MNHEY and CDR2 SVGEGT. This CDR3 is built from 15 residues. Trimming stripped 0 bases from V and 9 bases from J, with 15 bases between. Here the CDR3 reads CASSYSGGVVGEQFF. CDR3 DNA sequence: TGTGCCAGCAGTTACTCCGGAGGGGTAGTAGGTGAGCAGTTCTTC.